One and the same sample provided the 23 T cell receptor beta chains below, sequenced in a study of breast tumors, draining lymph nodes, adjacent tissues. The lymph nodes were axillary draining lymph nodes from breast cancer patients. TCRdb independently ran MiXCR on the multiplex PCR reads; one entry per CDR3 protein. The table has some 250,000 distinct CDR3 sequences, about 34% seen once. The sequencing sample was made of axillary lymph node tissue. These receptors originate from a female donor with breast cancer. Some clones in this sample may be carry-over from other donors' samples.

The sample holds many counts of this clonotype. V usage is TRBV6-6 and J usage is TRBJ2-1; TRBD2 matches 15 bases. Trimming at V came to 0 bases and at J to 1 base, leaving 7 bases not matched to a gene. The CDR3 contains 20 residues. Germline loops: CDR1 MNHNY, CDR2 SVGAGI (reference sequence). DNA of the CDR3: TGTGCCAGCAGTTACTCTGGTCGGACTAGCGGGAGGGATTCCTACAATGAGCAGTTCTTC. Protein: CASSYSGRTSGRDSYNEQFF.

A note on this clonotype: A much larger clone sits a single nucleotide away, making a read error possible. The chain recombines TRBV3-1 with TRBJ2-7; TRBD1 aligns across 10 bases. This CDR3 has 16 residues. Germline V gene lookup returns CDR1 LGHDT and CDR2 YNNKEL (reference sequence). The V gene end was trimmed by 4 bases and the J gene end by 6 bases; junction bases not matched to a gene: 12. CDR3 nucleotide sequence: TGTGCCAGCAGCCCATCCCCTTGGGACAGGGGCGGCGAGCAGTACTTC. Its translation: CASSPSPWDRGGEQYF.

This clonotype was picked up many times. The chain joins TRBV5-1 to TRBJ2-3; the D is unclear. Germline assignment: CDR1 SGHRS and CDR2 YFSETQ. The CDR3 is made up of 13 amino acids. Trimming removed 4 bases at V and 1 base at J, with 7 bases between. The CDR3 sequence: CASSGVGTDTQYF. The CDR3 DNA sequence: TGCGCCAGCAGCGGGGTAGGCACAGATACGCAGTATTTT.

This clonotype was observed at least ten times. The chain couples TRBV29-1 to TRBJ1-2; no clear D. CDR1 is SQVTM and CDR2 is ANQGSEA in the germline V gene. This CDR3 has 12 amino acids. The V and J ends lost 5 bases and 3 bases respectively, with 10 bases between them. The CDR3 bases are TGCAGCGTTTTTGGGTACGACTATGGCTACACCTTC. Its translation: CSVFGYDYGYTF. Full variable domain (missing parts from reference TRBV29-1 and TRBJ1-2): SAVISQKPSRDICQRGTSLTIQCQVDSQVTMMFWYRQQPGQSLTLIATANQGSEATYESGFVIDKFPISRPNLTFSTLTVSNMSPEDSSIYLCSVFGYDYGYTFGSGTRLTVV.

In regard to this clonotype: A read error is likely, as this CDR3 ends without the conserved phenylalanine or tryptophan. No DNA is shown, since the ends of the CDR3 on it are uncertain; the CDR3 is the one TCRdb lists. The gene calls are TRBV5-6 and TRBJ2-7; TRBD1 was called by the table and not checked on the DNA. The CDR3 spans 12 amino acids, including both terminal residues. CDR1 is SGHDT and CDR2 is YYEEEE in the germline V gene. The chain's CDR3 is CASQTTGGAEDY.

Ten or more counts support this clonotype. The genes are TRBV15 and TRBJ2-6; D might be TRBD1 (6 bases). Germline CDR1 reads LNHNV; CDR2 reads YYDKDF (reference sequence). This CDR3 is built from 17 residues. Trimming pared 0 bases from V and 2 bases from J, leaving 11 bases between. CDR3 region: CATSRDLRGTGANVLTF. Written as DNA, the CDR3 is TGTGCCACCAGCAGAGATCTGAGGGGGACTGGGGCCAACGTCCTGACTTTC.

This clonotype was observed a few times. One base away lies a much larger clone, so this may be a sequencing read error. The J gene is TRBJ1-5, the V gene TRBV6-6; TRBD1 might be the D (6 bases). Per germline, CDR1 MNHNY and CDR2 SVGAGI (reference sequence). The CDR3 runs 14 residues. The V end lost 8 bases, the J end lost 6 bases, and 17 bases lay between the germline ends. This CDR3 reads CASGPGDRGQPQHF. In nucleotides, the CDR3 is TGTGCCAGCGGGCCAGGGGATCGGGGTCAGCCCCAGCATTTT.

This clonotype was detected many times. The rearrangement joins TRBV12-3 or TRBV12-4 to TRBJ1-5; TRBD1 might be the D (6 bases). CDR3 size: 15 residues. The V end lost 2 bases, the J end lost 4 bases, and 12 bases lay between the germline ends. The CDR3 sequence is CASSLTGKFNQPQHF. CDR3 DNA: TGTGCCAGCAGTTTAACAGGGAAATTTAATCAGCCCCAGCATTTT.

This clonotype was seen ten or more times. The genes are TRBV4-2 and TRBJ1-2; no clear D. V lost 3 bases, J lost 12 bases, and 11 bases lay in between. Germline CDR1 is LGHNA and CDR2 is YNFKEQ. The CDR3 totals 11 residues. As DNA, the CDR3 is TGTGCCAGCAGCCACCCCGGGAACCACACCTTC. The encoded protein is CASSHPGNHTF.

Worth noting for this clonotype: A read error may explain this, as a much larger clone is one base away. The chain links TRBV5-5 to TRBJ2-3; D ambiguous. The CDR3 is 14 residues long. The V gene's germline CDR1 is SGHKS and CDR2 YYEKEE (reference sequence). V lost 5 bases and J 0 bases, leaving 10 bases between the germline ends. CDR3 coding DNA: TGTGCCAGCAGACAGAGTCCTAGCACAGATACGCAGTATTTT. Protein product: CASRQSPSTDTQYF.

About this clonotype itself: One end of the junction does not line up with germline, which may come from a read error. V is TRBV20-1 and J is TRBJ2-3; 8 nucleotides line up with TRBD1. Germline assignment: CDR1 DFQATT and CDR2 SNEGSKA (reference sequence). The CDR3 runs to 14 residues. The CDR3 DNA reads TGCAGTGCTAGACGGACAGGGAGCACAGCTACGCAGTATTTT. Amino acid sequence: CSARRTGSTATQYF.

This clonotype was found many times. V is TRBV2 and J is TRBJ2-7, with D perhaps matching TRBD2 (5 bases). Trimming pared 5 bases from V and 6 bases from J, leaving 8 bases between. The CDR3 is 11 amino acids. Germline CDR1 SNHLY, CDR2 FYNNEI. The CDR3 bases are TGTGCCAGCAGTTACGGGGTCGAGCAGTACTTC. This translates into CASSYGVEQYF.

This rearrangement joins TRBV20-1 to TRBJ1-1; no definite D call. The CDR3 runs to 14 residues. Germline CDR1 is DFQATT and CDR2 is SNEGSKA (reference sequence). The V and J ends lost 1 base and 4 bases respectively, with 13 bases between them. The CDR3 nucleotides are TGCAGTGCTAGAGGGCACAGCTTGGGCACTGAAGCTTTCTTT. Amino acids: CSARGHSLGTEAFF.

This clonotype was seen a handful of times. The CDR3 reads CATSRDHGGDLAKNIQYF. The CDR3 coding sequence is TGTGCCACCAGCAGAGATCATGGGGGAGACTTAGCCAAAAACATTCAGTACTTC. The chain links TRBV15 to TRBJ2-4; D may be TRBD1 or TRBD2 (5 bases each). Germline V gives CDR1 LNHNV, CDR2 YYDKDF (reference sequence). V lost 0 bases, J lost 0 bases, and 15 bases lay in between. The CDR3 totals 18 residues. Complete variable domain (other parts from reference TRBV15 and TRBJ2-4): DAMVIQNPRYQVTQFGKPVTLSCSQTLNHNVMYWYQQKSSQAPKLLFHYYDKDFNNEADTPDNFQSRRPNTSFCFLDIRSPGLGDTAMYLCATSRDHGGDLAKNIQYFGAGTRLSVL.

The chain links TRBV27 to TRBJ2-7; D is ambiguous. Per the germline V gene, CDR1 is MNHEY and CDR2 is SMNVEV (reference sequence). The CDR3 contains 13 residues. V lost 3 bases, J lost 3 bases, and 9 bases lay in between. The CDR3 spells CASSFGGNYEQYF. CDR3 sequence (DNA): TGTGCCAGCAGTTTCGGCGGAAACTACGAGCAGTACTTC.

This clonotype was seen many times. The genes are TRBV4-1 and TRBJ2-2; TRBD2 matches at 11 bases. After removal of 3 bases from V and 7 bases from J, the junction contained 1 base not matched to a gene. From germline, CDR1 is MGHRA and CDR2 YSYEKL. This CDR3 is 14 amino acids long. The CDR3 loop is CASSQGLAVGELFF. The DNA for the CDR3 is TGCGCCAGCAGCCAGGGACTAGCGGTCGGGGAGCTGTTTTTT.

This clonotype was seen many times. The J gene is TRBJ2-7, the V gene TRBV11-2; 8 positions agree with TRBD2. V dropped 3 bases and J dropped 6; count of bases not matched to a gene: 10. The CDR3 extends over 15 amino acids. Germline V gene data show CDR1 as SGHAT and CDR2 as FQNNGV. CDR3 nucleotide sequence: TGTGCCAGCAGCTTCTCCGGGACTAGAATCCGCGAGCAGTACTTC. Its protein product is CASSFSGTRIREQYF.

This clonotype was detected many times. This chain joins TRBV4-3 and TRBJ2-1, with 11 positions matching TRBD1. Germline V gives CDR1 LGHNA, CDR2 YSLEER. The CDR3 spans 14 residues. The junction had 6 bases not matched to a gene; V was cut back by 5 bases and J by 9 bases. CDR3 coding DNA: TGCGCCAGCAGCTCGGACAGGGGGCTCAGTGAGCAGTTCTTC. The encoded protein is CASSSDRGLSEQFF.

This clonotype came up once. The genes are TRBV7-4 and TRBJ2-5; TRBD1 matches at 9 bases. Germline V gene data show CDR1 as SGHVT and CDR2 as SQSDAQ. The CDR3 runs 15 residues. J gave up 2 bases and V 4 bases, and 5 bases lay outside the gene matches. This CDR3 reads CASSSRQGDQETQYF. CDR3 DNA sequence: TGTGCCAGCAGCTCGAGACAGGGGGATCAAGAGACCCAGTACTTC.

This clonotype was seen many times. This chain links TRBV5-6 with TRBJ2-3, with D possibly TRBD2 on 6 matching bases. The germline V gene encodes CDR1 SGHDT and CDR2 YYEEEE. The V gene lost 0 bases and the J gene lost 2 bases, with 13 bases spanning the gap. The length of the CDR3 is 16 residues. The CDR3 loop reads CASSLGFGGVTDTQYF. As DNA, the CDR3 is TGTGCCAGCAGCTTGGGGTTCGGGGGAGTCACAGATACGCAGTATTTT.

This clonotype was picked up many times. The rearrangement joins TRBV9 to TRBJ2-7, with TRBD2 as a possible D gene (5 bases). The CDR3 sequence is 14 residues long. Germline V lookup: CDR1 SGDLS, CDR2 YYNGEE. Trimming removed 4 bases from V and 6 bases from J, with 17 bases in between. CDR3: CASSFSRGVSEQYF. The CDR3, as DNA: TGTGCCAGCAGCTTTAGCCGGGGAGTGTCCGAGCAGTACTTC.

The chain joins TRBV7-2 to TRBJ2-7; 11 nucleotides match TRBD2. With 6 bases clipped from V and 2 bases from J, the junction kept 6 bases outside the gene matches. This CDR3 is 15 amino acids long. Germline values: CDR1 SGHTA, CDR2 FQGNSA. The CDR3 nucleotides are TGTGCCAGCAGACCCGGGACTAGCGGTCCCTACGAGCAGTACTTC. Amino acid sequence: CASRPGTSGPYEQYF.

Concerning this clonotype: Given a much more abundant clone one base away, this may be a read error. The V call is TRBV20-1, the J call TRBJ2-1, with 10 bases aligning to TRBD2. The CDR3 has 14 amino acids. J lost 9 bases, V lost 1 base, and 6 bases had no gene match. Germline assignment: CDR1 DFQATT and CDR2 SNEGSKA (reference sequence). CDR3 DNA sequence: TGCAGTGCTAGAGCTCTAGCGGGAGCCACTGAGCAGTTCTTC. It codes for CSARALAGATEQFF.